Below are 20 T cell receptor beta chains sequenced from a single sample in a study of T cells in Graves' hyperthyroidism and ophthalmopathy. RNA transcripts gave rise to amplified TCR beta CDR3 regions. HTBI primers were the set used in a first-round RT-PCR of the TCR CDR3. Each CDR3 protein is one row after TCRdb ran MiXCR on the multiplex PCR reads. In the table there are some 550,000 distinct CDR3 sequences, approximately 15% of which are singletons. Sequencing was carried out using blood. Receptors originate from a woman between 35 and 50 years old with Graves' ophthalmopathy.

V is TRBV3-1 and J is TRBJ1-1; the D gene is possibly TRBD1 (5 bases). Trimming shortened V by 4 bases and J by 7 bases, and 13 bases separated the two germline ends. The CDR3 totals 13 residues. In germline, CDR1 is LGHDT, CDR2 YNNKEL (reference sequence). CDR3 region: CASSPSGWVEAFF. The CDR3, as DNA: TGTGCCAGCAGCCCCTCAGGGTGGGTTGAAGCTTTCTTT.

This clonotype was found a few times. The chain joins TRBV6-5 to TRBJ1-2; D remains unclear. Trimming shortened V by 2 bases and J by 0 bases, and 7 bases separated the two germline ends. The CDR3 is made up of 14 amino acids. Per germline, CDR1 MNHEY and CDR2 SVGAGI. CDR3 protein: CASSYRGTNYGYTF. DNA for the CDR3: TGTGCCAGCAGTTACAGAGGGACTAACTATGGCTACACCTTC.

Ten or more counts support this clonotype. The chain links TRBV18 to TRBJ1-5; TRBD1 might be the D (5 bases). This CDR3 is 13 amino acids long. CDR1 KGHSH and CDR2 LQKENI come from the germline V gene. V was pared by 3 bases and J by 6 bases, with 9 bases between. This CDR3 reads CASSPGRSQPQHF. The CDR3 DNA reads TGTGCCAGCTCACCGGGACGTAGTCAGCCCCAGCATTTT.

The chain employs TRBV4-1 and TRBJ1-4; D not certain. Trimming stripped 0 bases from V and 0 bases from J, with 11 bases between. Germline V gives CDR1 MGHRA, CDR2 YSYEKL. The CDR3 totals 17 residues. CDR3 in DNA: TGCGCCAGCAGCCAAGATCGGGCGAGAGCAACTAATGAAAAACTGTTTTTT. Its protein product is CASSQDRARATNEKLFF.

This clonotype was counted ten times or more. This chain connects TRBV12-3 or TRBV12-4 to TRBJ2-1; either TRBD1 or TRBD2 may supply D (5 bases each). This CDR3 is 11 amino acids long. With 6 bases removed from V and 9 bases from J, the gap between germline ends came to 9 bases. The chain's CDR3 is CASRNGAEQFF. CDR3 DNA sequence: TGTGCCAGCAGAAACGGGGCTGAGCAGTTCTTC.

On this clonotype itself: This may be a read error, as it is one base from a much larger clone. The V gene is TRBV18, the J gene TRBJ2-1; no definite D call. CDR3 length: 15 residues. V lost 6 bases to trimming and J lost 8 bases, with 20 bases between them. Germline assignment: CDR1 KGHSH and CDR2 LQKENI. CDR3 loop: CASSADPAPVDEQFF. The CDR3 DNA is TGTGCCAGCTCCGCCGACCCCGCCCCCGTGGATGAGCAGTTCTTC.

This clonotype was counted many times. V is TRBV10-3 and J is TRBJ1-1, with D uncertain. V was shortened by 3 bases and J by 8 bases, with 19 bases between the two germline ends. The CDR3 sequence is 15 residues long. Germline-derived CDR1 and CDR2 are ENHRY and SYGVKD. The CDR3 loop reads CAISETGGQRHEAFF. The CDR3 DNA reads as TGTGCCATCAGTGAAACCGGCGGGCAACGGCACGAAGCTTTCTTT.

The rearrangement uses TRBV12-3 or TRBV12-4 and TRBJ2-2, with D perhaps matching TRBD2 (6 bases). This CDR3 comprises 13 residues. V lost 6 bases, J lost 4 bases, and 9 bases lay in between. CDR3 region: CASRRGSTGELFF. Written as DNA, the CDR3 is TGTGCCAGCAGGCGGGGCAGCACCGGGGAGCTGTTTTTT.

The chain recombines TRBV28 with TRBJ1-1, with 7 positions matching TRBD1. CDR3 size: 15 residues. The junction had 9 bases not matched to a gene; V was cut back by 4 bases and J by 4 bases. CDR1 MDHEN and CDR2 SYDVKM come from the germline V gene. Here the CDR3 DNA reads TGTGCCAGCAGTTCGGGGTCGGGACAGTCCACTGAAGCTTTCTTT. Protein product: CASSSGSGQSTEAFF.

This clonotype came up many times. This chain joins TRBV3-1 and TRBJ2-1; 9 bases fit TRBD2. V gave up 3 bases and J gave up 4 bases; unmatched junction bases: 4. This CDR3 comprises 15 residues. CDR1 LGHDT and CDR2 YNNKEL come from the germline V gene (reference sequence). CDR3 bases: TGTGCCAGCAGCCATAGCGGGAGCCGATACAATGAGCAGTTCTTC. Translated, it gives CASSHSGSRYNEQFF.

The sample holds a few counts of this clonotype. The chain combines TRBV5-1 with TRBJ2-7, with D hard to call. CDR1 is SGHRS, CDR2 YFSETQ, per germline. The CDR3 contains 13 residues. Trimming took off 0 bases at V and 6 bases at J, with 10 bases between the two ends. The CDR3 region is CASSLETKREQYF. CDR3 coding DNA: TGCGCCAGCAGCTTGGAGACAAAACGCGAGCAGTACTTC.

The chain is built from TRBV6-1 and TRBJ1-2; 11 bases agree with TRBD1. From germline, CDR1 is MNHNS and CDR2 SASEGT. CDR3 size: 16 residues. V was clipped by 5 bases and J by 4 bases; unmatched bases: 9. The CDR3 nucleotides are TGTGCCAGCAGTCCGGGACAGGGGGGCTCCTCCTATGGCTACACCTTC. It codes for CASSPGQGGSSYGYTF.

This clonotype was counted a few times. This chain joins TRBV20-1 and TRBJ2-7; D is perhaps TRBD1 (6 bases). Germline V gene data show CDR1 as DFQATT and CDR2 as SNEGSKA (reference sequence). The CDR3 totals 11 residues. V dropped 5 bases and J dropped 6 bases, with 11 bases sitting between them. CDR3 DNA sequence: TGCAGTGCTTCTACAGGGAGCGAGCAGTACTTC. Encoded protein: CSASTGSEQYF.

This clonotype was found many times. V usage is TRBV6-2 or TRBV6-3 and J usage is TRBJ2-1; no firm D call. The CDR3 consists of 12 residues. V dropped 2 bases and J dropped 5 bases, with 4 bases sitting between them. The germline CDR1 and CDR2 sequences are MNHEY and SVGEGT. CDR3 sequence reads: CASSYGDNEQFF. Here the CDR3 DNA reads TGTGCCAGCAGTTACGGGGACAATGAGCAGTTCTTC.

The chain couples TRBV6-1 to TRBJ1-5; possibly TRBD1 for D (5 bases). V lost 1 base and J lost 10, with 23 bases in between. The CDR3 is 17 amino acids. CDR1 and CDR2 (germline): MNHNS, SASEGT. The CDR3 loop is CASSEDPDRAGSGPQHF. Written as DNA, the CDR3 is TGTGCCAGCAGTGAAGATCCTGACCGGGCAGGGTCAGGTCCCCAGCATTTT.

The rearrangement links TRBV7-3 to TRBJ2-2, with 7 bases fitting TRBD2. CDR3 length equals 14 residues. J was trimmed by 5 bases and V by 5 bases; bases with no gene match: 5. Germline V gives CDR1 SGHTA, CDR2 FQGTGA. The CDR3 region has the DNA TGTGCCAGCAGCCGCGGGGGTACAACCGGGGAGCTGTTTTTT. Translating it yields CASSRGGTTGELFF.

The J gene is TRBJ2-7, the V gene TRBV19, with 7 bases matching TRBD2. CDR3 length: 13 residues. V lost 3 bases, J lost 6 bases, and 5 bases stayed unmatched. The germline CDR1 and CDR2 sequences are LNHDA and SQIVND (reference sequence). Here the CDR3 DNA reads TGTGCCAGTAGTATTGACGGGGGGTCCGAGCAGTACTTC. Residues: CASSIDGGSEQYF.

The chain couples TRBV24-1 to TRBJ2-3, with a tentative D call TRBD2 (6 bases). V dropped 7 bases and J dropped 4 bases, with 17 bases sitting between them. The CDR3 consists of 15 residues. CDR1 and CDR2 from the germline V gene are KGHDR and SFDVKD. In DNA, the CDR3 is TGTGCCACCAGCCGGGGGACGGAGGCACCAGATACGCAGTATTTT. Residues: CATSRGTEAPDTQYF.

The chain carries TRBV5-1 and TRBJ2-1, with D maybe TRBD2 (7 bases). Germline CDR1 and CDR2: SGHRS and YFSETQ. The CDR3 spans 18 residues. The V end was cut by 4 bases, the J end by 7 bases, with 27 bases between. CDR3 region: CASSVGGVGGGAMNEQFF. The CDR3 coding sequence is TGCGCCAGCAGCGTCGGCGGTGTAGGTGGGGGGGCCATGAATGAGCAGTTCTTC.

The sample holds a few counts of this clonotype. The rearrangement links TRBV19 to TRBJ2-5, with 10 positions matching TRBD2. Germline CDR1 LNHDA, CDR2 SQIVND (reference sequence). CDR3 length: 16 residues. The J segment lost 0 bases and the V segment lost 6 bases, leaving 7 bases of the junction unmatched. The CDR3 sequence is CASSLGLAQNQETQYF. The CDR3 DNA reads TGTGCCAGTAGCCTGGGACTAGCGCAGAACCAAGAGACCCAGTACTTC.